The 16 T cell receptor beta chains reported below all come from one sample, sequenced in a study of blood T cell repertoires in COVID-19 (TCRdb year 2020). Library preparation employed the immunoSEQ multiplex PCR assay. TCRdb holds this immuneACCESS table with in-frame rearrangements only. Some clones are missing; in checked studies, unresolved V genes explain under half, and the rest has no known cause. Present in this sample are roughly 110,000 clones, approximately 81% of which were seen just once. In total, the top ten clones hold about 1.6% of the sample. What was sequenced was peripheral blood. The receptors stem from a man aged 50-59 years with acute or convalescent COVID-19.

This clone has only a few counts. This rearrangement joins TRBV10-3 to TRBJ1-1, with D possibly TRBD1 on 5 matching bases. The CDR3 covers 14 residues. The germline CDR1 and CDR2 sequences are ENHRY and SYGVKD. Trimming removed 6 bases from V and 1 base from J, with 12 bases in between. CDR3 amino acids: CAIRSGFGNTEAFF. The CDR3 DNA sequence: TGTGCCATCAGATCAGGGTTTGGGAACACTGAAGCTTTCTTT.

This chain links TRBV6-5 with TRBJ2-7; possibly TRBD1 for D (5 bases). This CDR3 has 12 residues. The germline CDR1 and CDR2 sequences are MNHEY and SVGAGI. V was shortened by 7 bases and J by 3 bases, with 10 bases between the two germline ends. The CDR3 DNA reads TGTGCCAGCATGACAGATTACTACGAGCAGTACGTC. Protein sequence: CASMTDYYEQYV.

This chain connects TRBV27 to TRBJ2-2, with 8 nucleotides matching TRBD1. Unmatched junction bases numbered 8, after V lost 3 bases and J lost 8 bases. The CDR3 is made up of 15 amino acids. The germline gives CDR1 MNHEY, CDR2 SMNVEV (reference sequence). The chain's CDR3 is CASSFKTGVMGELFF. The CDR3, as DNA: TGTGCCAGCAGTTTTAAGACAGGGGTCATGGGGGAGCTGTTTTTT.

The chain is built from TRBV7-6 and TRBJ2-5; possibly TRBD2 for D (5 bases). CDR1 is SGHVS, CDR2 FNYEAQ, per germline. With 1 base removed from V and 5 bases from J, the gap between germline ends came to 14 bases. This CDR3 contains 15 residues. CDR3 region: CASSLVALAEETQYF. CDR3 DNA sequence: TGTGCCAGCAGCTTAGTAGCCCTAGCTGAGGAGACCCAGTACTTC.

The chain combines TRBV6-5 with TRBJ2-3; 7 nucleotides line up with TRBD2. From germline, CDR1 is MNHEY and CDR2 SVGAGI. Unmatched junction bases numbered 8, after V lost 5 bases and J lost 6 bases. The CDR3 has 14 residues. CDR3 DNA sequence: TGTGCCAGCAGTACCTGGGGGGGTCAGGATACGCAGTATTTT. Translation: CASSTWGGQDTQYF.

CDR3 amino acids: CASSELQGISYEQYF. DNA for the CDR3: TGTGCCAGCAGTGAATTACAGGGAATCTCCTACGAGCAGTACTTC. This chain joins TRBV6-1 and TRBJ2-7, with D possibly TRBD1 on 6 matching bases. Germline CDR1 MNHNS, CDR2 SASEGT. The ends were cut back, 2 bases at V and 0 bases at J, with 11 bases in the middle. CDR3 length: 15 residues.

This clone is a singleton in its sample. The CDR3: CASSFSDRVGTEAFF. The DNA of the CDR3 is TGCGCCAGCAGCTTTTCGGACAGGGTAGGCACTGAAGCTTTCTTT. This chain uses TRBV5-1 with TRBJ1-1; 8 nucleotides agree with TRBD1. The germline V gene has CDR1 SGHRS and CDR2 YFSETQ. The length of the CDR3 is 15 residues. V trimming: 2 bases; J trimming: 4 bases; junction bases outside the gene matches: 7.

This sequence joins TRBV7-9 and TRBJ2-3, with 8 bases lining up with TRBD2. CDR3 length equals 17 residues. Trimming cost V 4 bases and J 1 base; bases outside gene matches: 10. Germline V gene data show CDR1 as SEHNR and CDR2 as FQNEAQ (reference sequence). In DNA form, the CDR3 reads TGTGCCAGCAGCTCGAACGCGGGGGGAGTCCGCACAGATACGCAGTATTTT. It specifies CASSSNAGGVRTDTQYF.

The chain has TRBV5-1 and TRBJ1-5, with 9 positions matching TRBD1. Trimming at V came to 5 bases and at J to 4 bases, leaving 7 bases not matched to a gene. CDR3 size: 15 residues. CDR1 and CDR2 (germline): SGHRS, YFSETQ. CDR3 DNA sequence: TGCGCCAGCAGACCCGGGACAGGGCCAAATCAGCCCCAGCATTTT. Translation gives CASRPGTGPNQPQHF.

The chain carries TRBV5-1 and TRBJ1-2, with D unclear. Between the trimmed V and J ends, which lost 5 bases and 1 base, there was a span of 6 bases. The CDR3 sequence is 12 residues long. Germline V gives CDR1 SGHRS, CDR2 YFSETQ. The CDR3 protein is CASRGSNYGYTF. Written as DNA, the CDR3 is TGCGCCAGCAGGGGCAGTAACTATGGCTACACCTTC.

This chain connects TRBV5-4 to TRBJ1-6; 9 bases are a match to TRBD1. J gave up 8 bases and V 6 bases, and 6 bases lay outside the gene matches. Germline V gene lookup returns CDR1 SGHNT and CDR2 YYREEE (reference sequence). The length of the CDR3 is 14 residues. CDR3 sequence: CASMLGQGDSPLHF. The CDR3 DNA is TGTGCCAGCATGCTGGGACAGGGAGATTCACCCCTCCACTTT. Supplemented by reference TRBV5-4 and TRBJ1-6, the full variable domain reads ETGVTQSPTHLIKTRGQQVTLRCSSQSGHNTVSWYQQALGQGPQFIFQYYREEENGRGNFPPRFSGLQFPNYSSELNVNALELDDSALYLCASMLGQGDSPLHFGNGTRLTVT.

This clone was seen a handful of times. The rearrangement uses TRBV14 and TRBJ1-1; D is possibly TRBD1 (5 bases). The CDR3 covers 20 residues. The V and J ends lost 0 bases and 1 base respectively, with 24 bases between them. Germline values: CDR1 SGHDN, CDR2 FVKESK. The CDR3 DNA reads as TGTGCCAGCAGCCAAGACAGTATCGTGGGACTAAGGTTTTCGAACACTGAAGCTTTCTTT. Translating it yields CASSQDSIVGLRFSNTEAFF.

The rearrangement uses TRBV2 and TRBJ1-5, with 9 bases fitting TRBD1. From germline, CDR1 is SNHLY and CDR2 FYNNEI. The CDR3 consists of 16 residues. V dropped 5 bases and J dropped 2; count of bases not matched to a gene: 7. Written as DNA, the CDR3 is TGTGCCAGCAGTCTTTCCCGGGACAGGGGCAATCAGCCCCAGCATTTT. Protein product: CASSLSRDRGNQPQHF. The whole variable domain, filled in from reference TRBV2 and TRBJ1-5, reads EPEVTQTPSHQVTQMGQEVILRCVPISNHLYFYWYRQILGQKVEFLVSFYNNEISEKSEIFDDQFSVERPDGSNFTLKIRSTKLEDSAMYFCASSLSRDRGNQPQHFGDGTRLSIL.

The rearrangement uses TRBV7-8 and TRBJ2-7; maybe TRBD1 (5 bases). V was shortened by 1 base and J by 3 bases, with 7 bases between the two germline ends. The CDR3 covers 13 residues. Looked up from germline, CDR1 is SGHVS and CDR2 is FQNEAQ. CDR3: CASSLGGDYEQYV. The CDR3 coding sequence is TGTGCCAGCAGCTTAGGGGGCGACTACGAGCAGTACGTC.

This chain connects TRBV9 to TRBJ2-1; TRBD1 agrees at 7 bases. The V gene end was trimmed by 0 bases and the J gene end by 0 bases; junction bases not matched to a gene: 0. This CDR3 comprises 15 residues. Per germline, CDR1 SGDLS and CDR2 YYNGEE. CDR3 bases: TGTGCCAGCAGCGTAGCAGGGGGCTCCTACAATGAGCAGTTCTTC. Amino acid sequence: CASSVAGGSYNEQFF.

V gene TRBV14 combines with J gene TRBJ2-3, with D possibly being TRBD1 (5 bases). The CDR3 consists of 18 residues. CDR1 is SGHDN and CDR2 is FVKESK in the germline V gene. V was pared by 0 bases and J by 0 bases, with 16 bases between. CDR3 amino acids: CASSQEVLGAISTDTQYF. As DNA, the CDR3 is TGTGCCAGCAGCCAAGAGGTGTTAGGGGCCATAAGCACAGATACGCAGTATTTT.